The clone carrying this T cell receptor (beta chain) has a handful of counts. Its antigen is as yet unknown. Naive CD4+ T cells were purified with Tregs depleted by CD25. Study-wide findings and caveats: Tumor Treg TCRs overlapped most with tumor naive CD4+ cells. In terms of TCR gene usage, tumor memory CD4+ T cells clustered together with blood and lymph node memory CD4+ cells, as well as with lymph node naive CD4+ cells.

Semi-nested PCR with Nested Universal Primer A followed constant-region reverse priming of full-length variable regions. TCRdb independently ran MiXCR on the 5' RACE reads; one entry per CDR3 protein. The sample lists tens of thousands of distinct CDR3 sequences, approximately 20% occurring once. There are 12 residues in the CDR3. Trimming shortened V by 5 bases and J by 4 bases, and 7 bases separated the two germline ends. Germline-derived CDR1 and CDR2 are SGHTA and FQGNSA. The rearrangement joins TRBV7-2 to TRBJ2-3; no clear D. Sequencing was performed on naive CD4+ T cells sorted from a lymph node. Subset given: naive CD4+ T cells, CD4+CD45RA+CD25-. The receptor was derived from a female donor with breast cancer. CDR3 sequence: CASSRTSDTQYF. For the CDR3, the DNA is TGTGCCAGCAGCCGGACGTCAGATACGCAGTATTTT.